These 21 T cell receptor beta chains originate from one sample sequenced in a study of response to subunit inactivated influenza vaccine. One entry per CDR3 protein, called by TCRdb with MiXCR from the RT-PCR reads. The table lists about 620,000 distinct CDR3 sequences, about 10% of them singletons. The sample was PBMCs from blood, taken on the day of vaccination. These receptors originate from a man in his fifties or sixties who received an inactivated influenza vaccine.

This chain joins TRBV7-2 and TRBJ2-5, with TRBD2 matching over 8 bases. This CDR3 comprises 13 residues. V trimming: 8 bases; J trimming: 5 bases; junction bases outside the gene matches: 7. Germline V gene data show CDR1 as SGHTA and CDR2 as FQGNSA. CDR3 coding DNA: TGTGCCAGCCACGGGAGGGCCCGTGAGACCCAGTACTTC. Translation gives CASHGRARETQYF.

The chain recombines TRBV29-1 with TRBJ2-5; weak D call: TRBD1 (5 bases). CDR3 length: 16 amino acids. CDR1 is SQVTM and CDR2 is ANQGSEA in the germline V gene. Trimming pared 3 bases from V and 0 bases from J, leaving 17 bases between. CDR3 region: CSVEDLDNWYQETQYF. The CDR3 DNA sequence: TGCAGCGTTGAGGATTTGGACAATTGGTACCAAGAGACCCAGTACTTC.

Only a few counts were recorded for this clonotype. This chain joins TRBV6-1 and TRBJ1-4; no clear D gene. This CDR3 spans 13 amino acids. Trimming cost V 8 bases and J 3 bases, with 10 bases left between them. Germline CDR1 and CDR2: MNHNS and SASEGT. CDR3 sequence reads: CASRSGANEKLFF. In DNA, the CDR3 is TGTGCCAGCCGCTCAGGCGCTAATGAAAAACTGTTTTTT.

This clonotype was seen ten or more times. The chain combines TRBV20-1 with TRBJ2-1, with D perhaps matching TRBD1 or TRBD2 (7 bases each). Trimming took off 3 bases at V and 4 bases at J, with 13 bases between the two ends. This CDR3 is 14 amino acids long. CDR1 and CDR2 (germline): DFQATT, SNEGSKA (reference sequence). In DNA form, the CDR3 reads TGCAGTGCTAGGTCCAGGGGGGGGTACAATGAGCAGTTCTTC. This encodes CSARSRGGYNEQFF.

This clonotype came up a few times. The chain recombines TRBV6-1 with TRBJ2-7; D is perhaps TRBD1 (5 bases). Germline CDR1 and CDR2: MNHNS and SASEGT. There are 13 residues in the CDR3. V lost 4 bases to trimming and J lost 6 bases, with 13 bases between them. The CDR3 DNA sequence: TGTGCCAGCAGTGGGACACCTCTACGCGAGCAGTACTTC. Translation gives CASSGTPLREQYF.

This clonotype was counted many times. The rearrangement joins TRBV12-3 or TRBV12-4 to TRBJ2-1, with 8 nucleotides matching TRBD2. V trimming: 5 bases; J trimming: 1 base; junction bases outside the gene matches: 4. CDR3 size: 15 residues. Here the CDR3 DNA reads TGTGCCAGCAGTGGATTAGCGGGATCCTACAATGAGCAGTTCTTC. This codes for CASSGLAGSYNEQFF.

The CDR3 DNA reads TGCAGCGGGAGACACACAGGGAGGGGGCCCAATGAGCAGTTCTTC. The encoded protein is CSGRHTGRGPNEQFF. The chain employs TRBV29-1 and TRBJ2-1; D is possibly TRBD1 or TRBD2 (7 bases each). The V gene lost 7 bases and the J gene lost 6 bases, with 22 bases spanning the gap. This CDR3 is built from 15 residues. From germline, CDR1 is SQVTM and CDR2 ANQGSEA.

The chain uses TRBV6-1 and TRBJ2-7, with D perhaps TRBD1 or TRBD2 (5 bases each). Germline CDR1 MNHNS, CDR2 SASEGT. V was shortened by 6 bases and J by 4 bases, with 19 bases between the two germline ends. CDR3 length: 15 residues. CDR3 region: CASSRWGTAKYEQYF. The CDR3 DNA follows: TGTGCCAGCAGCCGGTGGGGGACGGCCAAGTACGAGCAGTACTTC.

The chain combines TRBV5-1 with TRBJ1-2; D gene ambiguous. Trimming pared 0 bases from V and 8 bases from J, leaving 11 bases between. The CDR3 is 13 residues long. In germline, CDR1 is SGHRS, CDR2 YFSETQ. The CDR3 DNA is TGCGCCAGCAGCTTGGAGGTATCCGGCGGCTACACCTTC. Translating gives CASSLEVSGGYTF.

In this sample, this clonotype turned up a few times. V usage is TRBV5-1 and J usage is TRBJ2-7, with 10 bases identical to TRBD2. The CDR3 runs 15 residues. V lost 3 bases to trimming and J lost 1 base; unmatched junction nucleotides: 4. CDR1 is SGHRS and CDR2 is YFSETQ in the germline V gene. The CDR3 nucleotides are TGCGCCAGCAGCTATCTTAGCGGGGGGTCCTACGAGCAGTACTTC. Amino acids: CASSYLSGGSYEQYF. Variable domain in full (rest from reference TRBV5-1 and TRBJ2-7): KAGVTQTPRYLIKTRGQQVTLSCSPISGHRSVSWYQQTPGQGLQFLFEYFSETQRNKGNFPGRFSGRQFSNSRSEMNVSTLELGDSALYLCASSYLSGGSYEQYFGPGTRLTVT.

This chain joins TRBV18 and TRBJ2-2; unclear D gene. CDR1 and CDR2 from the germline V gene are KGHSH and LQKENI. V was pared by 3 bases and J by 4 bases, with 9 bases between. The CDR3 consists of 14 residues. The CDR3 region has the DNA TGTGCCAGCTCACCGTCGTTTGTCACCGGGGAGCTGTTTTTT. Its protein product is CASSPSFVTGELFF.

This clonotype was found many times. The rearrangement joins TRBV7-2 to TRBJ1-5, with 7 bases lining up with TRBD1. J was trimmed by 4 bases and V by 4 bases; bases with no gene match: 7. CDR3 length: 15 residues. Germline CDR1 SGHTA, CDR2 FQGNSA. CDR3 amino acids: CASSWRQGGNQPQHF. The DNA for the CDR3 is TGTGCCAGCAGCTGGAGACAGGGAGGAAATCAGCCCCAGCATTTT.

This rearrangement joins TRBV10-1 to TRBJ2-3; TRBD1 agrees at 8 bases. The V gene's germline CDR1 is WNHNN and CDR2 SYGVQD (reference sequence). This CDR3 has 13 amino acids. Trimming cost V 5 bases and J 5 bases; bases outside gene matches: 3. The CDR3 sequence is CASSRQGLDTQYF. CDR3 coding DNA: TGCGCCAGCAGTAGACAGGGGCTAGATACGCAGTATTTT.

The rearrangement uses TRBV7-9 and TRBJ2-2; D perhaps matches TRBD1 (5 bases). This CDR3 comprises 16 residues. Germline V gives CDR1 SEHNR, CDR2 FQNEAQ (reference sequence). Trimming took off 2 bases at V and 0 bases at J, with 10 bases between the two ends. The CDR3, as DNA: TGTGCCAGCAGCTTATTTGTAGGGGCGAACACCGGGGAGCTGTTTTTT. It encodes CASSLFVGANTGELFF.

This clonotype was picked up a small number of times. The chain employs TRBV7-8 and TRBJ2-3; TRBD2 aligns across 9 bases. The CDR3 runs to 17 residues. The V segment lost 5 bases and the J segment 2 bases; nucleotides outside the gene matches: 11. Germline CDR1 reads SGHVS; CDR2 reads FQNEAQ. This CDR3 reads CASSAGPAGGYTDTQYF. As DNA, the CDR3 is TGTGCCAGCAGCGCAGGTCCAGCGGGGGGCTACACAGATACGCAGTATTTT.

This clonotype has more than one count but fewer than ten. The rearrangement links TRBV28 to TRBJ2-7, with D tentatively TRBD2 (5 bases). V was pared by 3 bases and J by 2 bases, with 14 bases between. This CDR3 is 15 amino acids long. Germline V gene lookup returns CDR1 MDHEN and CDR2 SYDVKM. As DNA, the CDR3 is TGTGCCAGCAGTTTGGCGGGCCGAGTCACCTACGAGCAGTACTTC. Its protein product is CASSLAGRVTYEQYF.

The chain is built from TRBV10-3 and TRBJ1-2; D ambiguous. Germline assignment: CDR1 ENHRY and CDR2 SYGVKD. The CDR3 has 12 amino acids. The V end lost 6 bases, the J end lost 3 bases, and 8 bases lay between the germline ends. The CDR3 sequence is CAISRAYYGYTF. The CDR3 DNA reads TGTGCCATCAGCCGGGCCTACTATGGCTACACCTTC.

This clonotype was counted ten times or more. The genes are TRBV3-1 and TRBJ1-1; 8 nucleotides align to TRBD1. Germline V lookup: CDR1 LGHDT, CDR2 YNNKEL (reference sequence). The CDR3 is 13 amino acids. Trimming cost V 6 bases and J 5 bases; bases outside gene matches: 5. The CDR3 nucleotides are TGTGCCAGCAGACCGGACAGGGTGACTGAAGCTTTCTTT. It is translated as CASRPDRVTEAFF.

The CDR3 is CASSSTSNEQFF. The CDR3 coding sequence is TGTGCCAGCAGTAGCACTTCCAATGAGCAGTTCTTC. The chain uses TRBV28 and TRBJ2-1; no firm D call. Germline V lookup: CDR1 MDHEN, CDR2 SYDVKM. The CDR3 is 12 residues long. V shed 5 bases and J shed 6 bases, with 8 bases lying between them.

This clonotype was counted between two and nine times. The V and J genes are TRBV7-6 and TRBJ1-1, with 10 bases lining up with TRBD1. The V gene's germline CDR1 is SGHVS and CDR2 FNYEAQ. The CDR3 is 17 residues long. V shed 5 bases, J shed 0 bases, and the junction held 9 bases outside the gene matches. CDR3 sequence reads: CASSKFGQGGMNTEAFF. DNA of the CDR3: TGTGCCAGCAGCAAATTTGGACAGGGGGGAATGAACACTGAAGCTTTCTTT.

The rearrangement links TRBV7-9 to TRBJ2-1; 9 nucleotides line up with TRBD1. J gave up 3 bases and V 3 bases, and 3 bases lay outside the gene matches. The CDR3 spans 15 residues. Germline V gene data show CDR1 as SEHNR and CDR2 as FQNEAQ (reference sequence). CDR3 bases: TGTGCCAGCAGCTTGGGGACAGGGTACTACAATGAGCAGTTCTTC. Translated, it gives CASSLGTGYYNEQFF.